These 14 T cell receptor beta chains were all obtained from the same sample, sequenced in a study of cytomegalovirus exposure and HLA in healthy donors. A multiplex PCR was run with 60 Vbeta primers and 13 Jbeta primers. Sequencing used immunoSEQ multiplex PCR; TCRdb keeps in-frame clones, though not all of them. This table holds about 160,000 clones, under 80% found once. The sample taken for sequencing was PBMCs. The source of these receptors is a female donor in good health and CMV-seronegative.

This clone was counted only a few times. The V and J genes are TRBV5-1 and TRBJ1-2; 7 bases are a match to TRBD1. The V gene end was trimmed by 4 bases and the J gene end by 4 bases; junction bases not matched to a gene: 10. CDR3 length equals 15 residues. From germline, CDR1 is SGHRS and CDR2 YFSETQ. The CDR3 is CASSPTVTGFYGYTF. The DNA for the CDR3 is TGCGCCAGCAGCCCCACCGTGACAGGGTTCTATGGCTACACCTTC.

The chain recombines TRBV10-1 with TRBJ1-1; perhaps TRBD1 as D (6 bases). This CDR3 has 14 residues. Trimming left V 0 bases short and J 4 bases short, with 9 bases between. The germline CDR1 and CDR2 sequences are WNHNN and SYGVQD (reference sequence). The CDR3 sequence is CASSESGASTEAFF. CDR3 coding DNA: TGCGCCAGCAGTGAGTCGGGGGCGAGCACTGAAGCTTTCTTT.

This clone has just one count. V usage is TRBV4-1 and J usage is TRBJ1-5; no clear D gene. The CDR3 spans 16 residues. V was clipped by 0 bases and J by 5 bases, with 14 bases between them. Germline loops: CDR1 MGHRA, CDR2 YSYEKL. CDR3 protein: CASSQDRLRSYQPQHF. Written as DNA, the CDR3 is TGCGCCAGCAGCCAAGATAGGTTGAGGAGCTATCAGCCCCAGCATTTT.

The rearrangement joins TRBV6-6 to TRBJ2-3; a possible D gene is TRBD2 (6 bases). CDR1 and CDR2 from the germline V gene are MNHNY and SVGAGI (reference sequence). Trimming took off 10 bases at V and 5 bases at J, with 13 bases between the two ends. The CDR3 covers 12 residues. The CDR3 spells CATGSSQDTQYF. The CDR3 DNA follows: TGTGCCACCGGGAGTAGCCAAGATACGCAGTATTTT.

The chain joins TRBV18 to TRBJ1-1; no reliable D call. From germline, CDR1 is KGHSH and CDR2 LQKENI. Trimming left V 2 bases short and J 6 bases short, with 19 bases between. This CDR3 contains 16 residues. The CDR3 DNA reads as TGTGCCAGCTCACCATCTATTCCGTCGGTACTTGCTGAAGCTTTCTTT. It specifies CASSPSIPSVLAEAFF. The full variable domain, rest sourced from reference TRBV18 and TRBJ1-1, is NAGVMQNPRHLVRRRGQEARLRCSPMKGHSHVYWYRQLPEEGLKFMVYLQKENIIDESGMPKERFSAEFPKEGPSILRIQQVVRGDSAAYFCASSPSIPSVLAEAFFGQGTRLTVV.

The chain employs TRBV4-1 and TRBJ1-2, with 8 bases matching TRBD1. Germline CDR1 is MGHRA and CDR2 is YSYEKL. There are 14 residues in the CDR3. J gave up 10 bases and V 2 bases, and 9 bases lay outside the gene matches. CDR3 sequence: CASSQLQGVDAYTF. The CDR3 DNA sequence: TGCGCCAGCAGCCAACTACAGGGGGTGGATGCCTACACCTTC.

The CDR3 coding sequence is TGTGCCAGCAGGTCTCGAGCCAGGCTGAGCACTGAAGCTTTCTTT. Its translation is CASRSRARLSTEAFF. The chain joins TRBV2 to TRBJ1-1; D ambiguous. Germline V gene data show CDR1 as SNHLY and CDR2 as FYNNEI. The CDR3 spans 15 residues. V lost 6 bases and J lost 4, with 18 bases in between.

This chain links TRBV30 with TRBJ2-3; D perhaps matches TRBD2 (6 bases). CDR3 length: 16 amino acids. With 3 bases removed from V and 2 bases from J, the gap between germline ends came to 18 bases. CDR1 GTSNPN and CDR2 SVGIG come from the germline V gene (reference sequence). The CDR3 region has the DNA TGTGCCTGGAGGCACCCCATGGACTACCCCACAGATACGCAGTATTTT. Translated: CAWRHPMDYPTDTQYF.

The rearrangement uses TRBV6-5 and TRBJ1-2; 10 nucleotides match TRBD1. The trim removed 1 base at V and 5 bases at J, leaving 1 base unmatched. This CDR3 is built from 14 residues. CDR1 is MNHEY, CDR2 SVGAGI, per germline. CDR3 sequence: CASSYWTGGYGYTF. In DNA form, the CDR3 reads TGTGCCAGCAGTTACTGGACAGGGGGGTATGGCTACACCTTC.

This clone occurred a few times. V and J are TRBV11-1 and TRBJ2-4; TRBD2 agrees at 8 bases. Germline CDR1 reads SGHAT; CDR2 reads FQDESV (reference sequence). This CDR3 is 17 amino acids long. The junction had 6 bases not matched to a gene; V was cut back by 2 bases and J by 0 bases. The CDR3 protein is CASSLTVAGKAKNIQYF. The CDR3, as DNA: TGTGCCAGCAGCTTAACGGTAGCGGGGAAAGCCAAAAACATTCAGTACTTC.

The chain has TRBV5-6 and TRBJ2-7, with TRBD1 matching 8 bases. The CDR3 is made up of 15 amino acids. Germline-derived CDR1 and CDR2 are SGHDT and YYEEEE. J gave up 5 bases and V 4 bases, and 11 bases lay outside the gene matches. The CDR3 nucleotides read TGTGCCAGCAGCGGAACCGGGACAGGTTTCCACGAGCAGTACTTC. Translated, it gives CASSGTGTGFHEQYF.

The chain is built from TRBV9 and TRBJ2-5, with D perhaps matching TRBD1 (5 bases). The CDR3 contains 16 residues. From germline, CDR1 is SGDLS and CDR2 YYNGEE. V lost 3 bases and J 3 bases, leaving 18 bases between the germline ends. CDR3 sequence: CASSDSGRVEEETQYF. As DNA, the CDR3 is TGTGCCAGCAGCGACTCGGGCAGGGTCGAAGAAGAGACCCAGTACTTC.

V is TRBV30 and J is TRBJ2-7; a possible D gene is TRBD1 (5 bases). This CDR3 has 13 amino acids. Per the germline V gene, CDR1 is GTSNPN and CDR2 is SVGIG (reference sequence). Trimming removed 0 bases at V and 0 bases at J, with 6 bases between. In DNA, the CDR3 is TGTGCCTGGAGTGTAGGGGTCTCCTACGAGCAGTACTTC. Translating it yields CAWSVGVSYEQYF.

This rearrangement joins TRBV11-3 to TRBJ2-7; no clear D gene. The ends were cut back, 1 base at V and 3 bases at J, with 7 bases in the middle. There are 13 residues in the CDR3. Germline V gene sequence: CDR1 SGHNT, CDR2 YENEEA. The CDR3 sequence is CASSLATGYEQYF. DNA for the CDR3: TGTGCCAGCAGCTTAGCTACGGGCTACGAGCAGTACTTC.